These 5 T cell receptor beta chains were all obtained from the same sample, sequenced in a study of T cell responses to AZD1222 COVID-19 vaccine. The method was immunoSEQ multiplex PCR; TCRdb's version includes in-frame clones alone and lacks a portion of them. The table includes about 150,000 clones, approximately 85% detected once. The material sequenced was peripheral blood, taken on day 0 of AZD1222 vaccination. Every receptor here comes from an adult in good health.

V gene TRBV18 combines with J gene TRBJ1-5; tentative D call: TRBD1 (6 bases). Germline lookup yields CDR1 KGHSH and CDR2 LQKENI. With 1 base removed from V and 1 base from J, the gap between germline ends came to 8 bases. The CDR3 length is 15 residues. CDR3 protein: CASSPRGTSNQPQHF. CDR3 DNA sequence: TGTGCCAGCTCACCACGGGGGACAAGCAATCAGCCCCAGCATTTT.

The chain uses TRBV6-5 and TRBJ1-4; no definite D call. The CDR3 totals 14 residues. CDR1 MNHEY and CDR2 SVGAGI come from the germline V gene. The V end was cut by 6 bases, the J end by 0 bases, with 8 bases between. CDR3 coding DNA: TGTGCCAGCAGACACATTGCAACTAATGAAAAACTGTTTTTT. Amino acids: CASRHIATNEKLFF.

The rearrangement links TRBV19 to TRBJ1-2, with 9 bases matching TRBD1. Germline values: CDR1 LNHDA, CDR2 SQIVND (reference sequence). CDR3 size: 15 residues. J gave up 3 bases and V 7 bases, and 9 bases lay outside the gene matches. In nucleotides, the CDR3 is TGTGCCAGTAAGGACAGGGGCTGGACCGACTATGGCTACACCTTC. Amino acids: CASKDRGWTDYGYTF.

This clone was counted once. This chain links TRBV3-1 (or the pseudogene TRBV3-2) with TRBJ2-7; 11 bases match TRBD2. CDR3 length: 17 residues. From germline, CDR1 is LGHDT and CDR2 YNNKEL (reference sequence). J was trimmed by 0 bases and V by 0 bases; bases with no gene match: 4. CDR3 sequence reads: CASSQDTSGGSSYEQYF. DNA of the CDR3: TGTGCCAGCAGCCAAGACACTAGCGGGGGTAGCTCCTACGAGCAGTACTTC.

The gene calls are TRBV5-1 and TRBJ1-6, with 8 positions matching TRBD1. The CDR3 is made up of 14 amino acids. CDR1 is SGHRS, CDR2 YFSETQ, per germline. Trimming removed 4 bases from V and 11 bases from J; junction bases left unmatched: 8. In nucleotides, the CDR3 is TGCGCCAGCAGCATCGGACAGGGTCTAGCACCCCTCCACTTT. It translates to CASSIGQGLAPLHF.